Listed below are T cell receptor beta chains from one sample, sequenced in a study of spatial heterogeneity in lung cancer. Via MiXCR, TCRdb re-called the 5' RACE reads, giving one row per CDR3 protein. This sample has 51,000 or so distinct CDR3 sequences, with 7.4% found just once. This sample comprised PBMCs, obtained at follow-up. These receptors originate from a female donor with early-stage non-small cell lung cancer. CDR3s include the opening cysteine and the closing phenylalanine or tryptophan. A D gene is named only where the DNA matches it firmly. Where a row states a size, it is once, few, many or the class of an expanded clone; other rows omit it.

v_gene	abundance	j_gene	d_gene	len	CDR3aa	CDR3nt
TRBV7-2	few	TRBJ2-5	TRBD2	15	CASSPSGGWKGTQYF	TGTGCCAGCAGTCCAAGCGGGGGCTGGAAGGGGACCCAGTACTTC
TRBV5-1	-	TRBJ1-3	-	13	CASSPPTVNTIYF	TGCGCCAGCAGCCCACCGACAGTAAACACCATATATTTT
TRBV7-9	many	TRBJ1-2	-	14	CASTPLRGDYGYTF	TGTGCCAGCACCCCACTCCGGGGGGACTATGGCTACACCTTC
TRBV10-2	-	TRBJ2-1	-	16	CASGPGTRFRRSEQFF	TGCGCCAGCGGACCCGGGACACGCTTTCGGCGTAGTGAGCAGTTCTTC
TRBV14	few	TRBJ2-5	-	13	CASSKMGEETQYF	TGTGCCAGCAGCAAAATGGGGGAAGAGACCCAGTACTTC
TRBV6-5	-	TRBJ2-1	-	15	CASSYSFRGTNEQFF	TGTGCCAGCAGTTACTCCTTTAGGGGGACCAATGAGCAGTTCTTC
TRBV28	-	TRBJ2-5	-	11	CASSSTRTQYF	TGTGCCAGCAGTTCTACTCGGACCCAGTACTTC
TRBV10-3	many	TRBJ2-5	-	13	CAIGRTVQETQYF	TGTGCCATCGGGAGGACGGTCCAAGAGACCCAGTACTTC
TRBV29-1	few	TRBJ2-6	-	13	CSVQDSGANVLTF	TGCAGCGTACAAGACTCTGGGGCCAACGTCCTGACTTTC
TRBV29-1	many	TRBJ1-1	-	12	CSVDRSNTEAFF	TGCAGCGTTGACAGGTCGAACACTGAAGCTTTCTTT
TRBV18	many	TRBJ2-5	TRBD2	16	CASSRLLAGGQETQYF	TGTGCCAGCTCACGTCTTCTAGCGGGGGGTCAAGAGACCCAGTACTTC
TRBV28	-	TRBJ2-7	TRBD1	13	CASRSTGVYEQYF	TGTGCCAGCAGGTCAACAGGGGTCTACGAGCAGTACTTC
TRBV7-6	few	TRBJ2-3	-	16	CASSLAPATSTDTQYF	TGTGCCAGCAGCTTAGCGCCAGCTACTAGCACAGATACGCAGTATTTT
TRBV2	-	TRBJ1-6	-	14	CASSDGPLGSPLHF	TGTGCCAGCAGTGATGGGCCCTTGGGTTCACCCCTCCACTTT
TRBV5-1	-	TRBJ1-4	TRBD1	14	CASSTTGVGEKLFF	TGCGCCAGCAGCACAACAGGGGTCGGGGAAAAACTGTTTTTT
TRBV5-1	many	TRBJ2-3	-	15	CASSLGTVQKDTQYF	TGCGCCAGCAGCTTGGGGACAGTACAGAAGGATACGCAGTATTTT
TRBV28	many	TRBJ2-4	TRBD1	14	CASSPRQGPNIQYF	TGTGCCAGCAGTCCAAGACAGGGTCCAAACATTCAGTACTTC
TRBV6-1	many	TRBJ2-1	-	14	CASTGTAGVGEQFF	TGTGCCAGCACCGGGACAGCGGGGGTTGGTGAGCAGTTCTTC
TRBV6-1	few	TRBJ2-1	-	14	CASSEASRGNEQFF	TGTGCCAGCAGTGAAGCTTCCAGGGGAAATGAGCAGTTCTTC
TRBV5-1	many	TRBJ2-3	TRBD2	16	CASSFPRGGGSDTQYF	TGCGCCAGCAGCTTCCCCCGGGGGGGCGGTTCGGATACGCAGTATTTT
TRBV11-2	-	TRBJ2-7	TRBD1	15	CASSPGGQPRDEQYF	TGTGCCAGCAGCCCAGGGGGACAACCTAGGGACGAGCAGTACTTC
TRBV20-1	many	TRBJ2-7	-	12	CSARGLSGEQYF	TGCAGTGCTAGAGGGCTTTCGGGCGAGCAGTACTTC
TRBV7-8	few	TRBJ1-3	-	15	CASSLVTGSGNTIYF	TGTGCCAGCAGCTTAGTGACAGGCTCTGGAAACACCATATATTTT
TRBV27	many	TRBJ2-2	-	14	CASKVGRGTGELFF	TGTGCCAGCAAGGTGGGGCGCGGTACCGGGGAGCTGTTTTTT
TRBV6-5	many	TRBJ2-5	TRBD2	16	CASRRGLAGGQETQYF	TGTGCCAGCAGAAGGGGACTAGCGGGGGGCCAAGAGACCCAGTACTTC
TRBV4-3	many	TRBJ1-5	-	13	CASSRERGGPQHF	TGCGCCAGCAGCCGAGAGAGGGGCGGGCCCCAGCATTTT
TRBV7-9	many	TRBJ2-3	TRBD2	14	CASSVRLAVDTQYF	TGTGCCAGCAGCGTACGACTAGCAGTAGATACGCAGTATTTT
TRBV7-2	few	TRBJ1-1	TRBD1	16	CASRPAGAGGDTEAFF	TGTGCCAGCAGACCCGCGGGAGCAGGGGGAGACACTGAAGCTTTCTTT
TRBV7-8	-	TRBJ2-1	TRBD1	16	CASSLGGTGDFDEQFF	TGTGCCAGCAGCTTAGGCGGGACAGGGGACTTCGATGAGCAGTTCTTC
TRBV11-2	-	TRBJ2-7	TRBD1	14	CASSLTGGSYEQYF	TGTGCCAGCAGCTTGACAGGGGGGAGCTACGAGCAGTACTTC
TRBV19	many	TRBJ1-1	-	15	CASSISLGASSEAFF	TGTGCCAGTAGTATCTCTTTGGGGGCGTCCTCTGAAGCTTTCTTT
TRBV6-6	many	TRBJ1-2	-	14	CASSYGGGYYGYTF	TGTGCCAGCAGTTACGGTGGCGGGTACTATGGCTACACCTTC
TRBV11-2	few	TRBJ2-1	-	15	CASSSSGRLNNEQFF	TGTGCCAGCAGCTCGTCGGGGAGGCTAAACAATGAGCAGTTCTTC
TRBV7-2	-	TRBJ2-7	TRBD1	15	CASSLEYTTGGRMYF	TGTGCCAGCAGCTTAGAATACACTACAGGGGGCAGGATGTACTTC
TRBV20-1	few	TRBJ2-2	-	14	CSASRQPNTGELFF	TGCAGTGCTAGTCGCCAGCCAAACACCGGGGAGCTGTTTTTT
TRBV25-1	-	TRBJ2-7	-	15	CASSESWTSPYEQYF	TGTGCCAGCAGTGAATCCTGGACCTCGCCCTACGAGCAGTACTTC
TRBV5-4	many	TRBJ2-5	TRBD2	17	CASSSRTSGVYQETQYF	TGTGCCAGCAGCTCGCGGACTAGCGGGGTGTACCAAGAGACCCAGTACTTC
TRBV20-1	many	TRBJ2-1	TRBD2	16	CSARDTKRGGHNEQFF	TGCAGTGCTAGAGATACAAAGCGGGGGGGCCACAATGAGCAGTTCTTC
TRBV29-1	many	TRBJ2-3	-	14	CSVGVDINRDTQYF	TGCAGCGTTGGGGTGGACATAAACCGGGATACGCAGTATTTT
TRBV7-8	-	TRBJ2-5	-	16	CASSSPQDRTEETQYF	TGTGCCAGCAGCTCCCCACAGGACAGAACAGAAGAGACCCAGTACTTC
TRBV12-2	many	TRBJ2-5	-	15	CASRPGTSGGETQYF	TGTGCAAGTCGCCCCGGGACTAGCGGGGGGGAGACCCAGTACTTC
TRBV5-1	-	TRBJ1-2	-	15	CASSLGGAGSYGYTF	TGCGCCAGCAGCTTGGGAGGAGCAGGGTCCTATGGCTACACCTTC
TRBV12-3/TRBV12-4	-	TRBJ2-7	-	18	CASSSRGGRGRFDYEQYF	TGTGCCAGCAGTTCCCGCGGGGGCAGGGGGCGTTTCGACTACGAGCAGTACTTC
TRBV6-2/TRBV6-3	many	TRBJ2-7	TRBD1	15	CASRWVPGQAYEQYF	TGTGCCAGCAGATGGGTTCCGGGACAGGCCTACGAGCAGTACTTC
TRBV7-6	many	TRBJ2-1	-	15	CASSLGGWGNNEQFF	TGTGCCAGCAGCTTGGGCGGCTGGGGAAACAATGAGCAGTTCTTC
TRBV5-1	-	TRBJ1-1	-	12	CASSSDGGVPFF	TGCGCCAGCAGCTCGGACGGGGGTGTACCTTTCTTT
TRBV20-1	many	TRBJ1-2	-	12	CSARDGAVGYTF	TGCAGTGCTAGAGATGGCGCCGTTGGCTACACCTTC
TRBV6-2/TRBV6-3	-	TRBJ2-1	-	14	CASSANLPPQEQFF	TGTGCCAGCAGTGCCAACCTCCCCCCACAGGAGCAGTTCTTC
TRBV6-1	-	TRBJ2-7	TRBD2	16	CASSRSGGLFFYEQYF	TGTGCCAGCAGCAGATCGGGAGGGCTGTTCTTCTACGAGCAGTACTTC
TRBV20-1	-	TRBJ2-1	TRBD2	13	CSARRGGRNEQFF	TGCAGTGCTAGGCGGGGGGGCCGCAATGAGCAGTTCTTC
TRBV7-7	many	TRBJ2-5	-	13	CASSLGRGETQYF	TGTGCTAGCAGCTTAGGCAGGGGAGAGACCCAGTACTTC
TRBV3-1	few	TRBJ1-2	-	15	CASSQDRTGRYGYTF	TGTGCCAGCAGCCAAGATCGAACTGGAAGATATGGCTACACCTTC
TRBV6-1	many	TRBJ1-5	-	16	CASSEGTGMRGQPQHF	TGTGCCAGCAGTGAAGGTACAGGGATGAGGGGTCAGCCCCAGCATTTT
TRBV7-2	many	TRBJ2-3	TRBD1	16	CASSLGGQGPTDTQYF	TGTGCCAGCAGCTTAGGAGGACAGGGTCCCACAGATACGCAGTATTTT
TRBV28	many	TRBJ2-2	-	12	CASRLLTGELFF	TGTGCCAGCAGACTCCTCACCGGGGAGCTGTTTTTT
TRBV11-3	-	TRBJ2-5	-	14	CASSFRGLQGTQYF	TGTGCCAGCAGCTTTCGGGGACTCCAGGGGACCCAGTACTTC
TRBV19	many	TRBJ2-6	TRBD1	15	CASTGQGSGANVLTF	TGTGCCAGTACGGGACAGGGGTCTGGGGCCAACGTCCTGACTTTC
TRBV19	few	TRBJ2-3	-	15	CASSIDTRSTDTQYF	TGTGCCAGTAGTATAGATACGCGGTCCACAGATACGCAGTATTTT